The 27 T cell receptor beta chains below were found in one sample sequenced in a study of blood T cells in healthy people across ages. A J-beta primer mix and a sample-barcoded 5' primer were used in a second PCR of about 6 to 12 cycles. TCRdb re-called the 5' RACE reads through MiXCR, storing one row per CDR3 protein. The table lists 950,000 to 1,200,000 distinct CDR3 sequences, roughly two fifths of them singletons. The sequencing sample was made of blood. The receptors were sampled from a man between 18 and 35 years old in good health.

Concerning this clonotype: It may be a read error: a sequence one base away is much more abundant. The chain recombines TRBV5-1 with TRBJ2-1; 13 nucleotides align to TRBD2. In germline, CDR1 is SGHRS, CDR2 YFSETQ. The CDR3 spans 17 residues. The CDR3 here is CASSPRTSGGSYNKQFF. In nucleotides, the CDR3 is TGCGCCAGCAGCCCGCGGACTAGCGGGGGCTCCTACAATAAGCAGTTCTTC.

This clonotype was detected a few times. The chain links TRBV7-9 to TRBJ2-7; perhaps TRBD2 as D (6 bases). CDR3 length equals 15 residues. Germline assignment: CDR1 SEHNR and CDR2 FQNEAQ (reference sequence). Trimming took 0 bases from V and 3 from J, leaving 12 bases between them. The CDR3 region is CASSLAPGLNYEQYF. The CDR3 DNA is TGTGCCAGCAGCTTAGCACCGGGACTGAACTACGAGCAGTACTTC.

This clonotype has just a few counts. V and J are TRBV12-3 or TRBV12-4 and TRBJ1-2; D gene ambiguous. V was shortened by 3 bases and J by 0 bases, with 8 bases between the two germline ends. This CDR3 is built from 14 residues. The CDR3 region is CASSFTNANYGYTF. For the CDR3, the DNA is TGTGCCAGCAGTTTCACAAACGCTAACTATGGCTACACCTTC.

J is TRBJ2-1 and V is TRBV7-6; D perhaps matches TRBD2 (6 bases). V shed 1 base and J shed 4 bases, with 11 bases lying between them. The CDR3 is made up of 15 amino acids. Germline V gene data show CDR1 as SGHVS and CDR2 as FNYEAQ. The CDR3 loop reads CASSLGGGRYNEQFF. The CDR3 region has the DNA TGTGCCAGCAGCTTAGGGGGAGGAAGATACAATGAGCAGTTCTTC. Complete variable domain (other parts from reference TRBV7-6 and TRBJ2-1): GAGVSQSPRYKVTKRGQDVALRCDPISGHVSLYWYRQALGQGPEFLTYFNYEAQQDKSGLPNDRFSAERPEGSISTLTIQRTEQRDSAMYRCASSLGGGRYNEQFFGPGTRLTVL.

The chain carries TRBV4-1 and TRBJ2-1; tentative D call: TRBD1 (6 bases). The CDR3 is 14 residues long. CDR1 is MGHRA and CDR2 is YSYEKL in the germline V gene. V dropped 1 base and J dropped 5 bases, with 9 bases sitting between them. The CDR3 sequence is CASSQVRTDNEQFF. Written as DNA, the CDR3 is TGCGCCAGCAGCCAAGTTAGGACAGACAATGAGCAGTTCTTC.

J is TRBJ2-7 and V is TRBV10-3; 7 positions agree with TRBD1. CDR1 and CDR2 (germline): ENHRY, SYGVKD. Trimming cost V 0 bases and J 7 bases; bases outside gene matches: 12. The CDR3 is made up of 16 amino acids. The CDR3, as DNA: TGTGCCATCAGTGAGTCGACAGGGAGAACCTACAATGAGCAGTACTTC. Residues: CAISESTGRTYNEQYF.

The chain employs TRBV12-3 or TRBV12-4 and TRBJ2-7; D is ambiguous. This CDR3 spans 12 amino acids. Trimming removed 4 bases at V and 4 bases at J, with 8 bases between. The CDR3 is CASSCSPYEQYF. DNA for the CDR3: TGTGCCAGCAGTTGTAGTCCATACGAGCAGTACTTC.

This clonotype showed up just a few times. The V call is TRBV6-2 or TRBV6-3, the J call TRBJ1-2; D is ambiguous. Germline loops: CDR1 MNHEY, CDR2 SVGEGT. The CDR3 is made up of 17 amino acids. V dropped 2 bases and J dropped 4 bases, with 20 bases sitting between them. CDR3 sequence reads: CASSYGMSWWTLYGYTF. CDR3 bases: TGTGCCAGCAGTTACGGGATGTCGTGGTGGACCCTCTATGGCTACACCTTC.

There are many counts of this clonotype. The chain joins TRBV20-1 to TRBJ2-1; 9 bases align to TRBD2. After removal of 0 bases from V and 8 bases from J, the junction contained 8 bases not matched to a gene. CDR1 is DFQATT and CDR2 is SNEGSKA in the germline V gene (reference sequence). CDR3 size: 15 residues. The CDR3 spells CSARDGVAGVHEQFF. CDR3 nucleotide sequence: TGCAGTGCTAGAGATGGGGTAGCGGGAGTCCATGAGCAGTTCTTC.

The rearrangement links TRBV20-1 to TRBJ1-2; TRBD1 aligns across 7 bases. V lost 3 bases and J lost 8; bases outside the gene matches: 9. Germline lookup yields CDR1 DFQATT and CDR2 SNEGSKA (reference sequence). The CDR3 loop spans 13 amino acids. In DNA form, the CDR3 reads TGCAGTGCTAGTAGCCGGACAGGTCTAGGCTACACCTTC. Residues: CSASSRTGLGYTF.

The V gene is TRBV10-3, the J gene TRBJ2-5, with 12 nucleotides matching TRBD2. V dropped 6 bases and J dropped 1; count of bases not matched to a gene: 6. Germline V gene sequence: CDR1 ENHRY, CDR2 SYGVKD. The CDR3 is 16 residues long. As DNA, the CDR3 is TGTGCCATCAGCTCGACTAGCGGGGGAATCCAAGAGACCCAGTACTTC. Its translation is CAISSTSGGIQETQYF.

The chain combines TRBV19 with TRBJ1-1; D not certain. Germline loops: CDR1 LNHDA, CDR2 SQIVND (reference sequence). This CDR3 is built from 15 residues. The germline V and J ends were trimmed by 5 bases and 2 bases, with 15 bases remaining between them. The CDR3 loop reads CASSSSGLGNTEAFF. The DNA for the CDR3 is TGTGCCAGTAGTTCCTCAGGTTTGGGAAACACTGAAGCTTTCTTT.

This clonotype has ten or more counts. The chain joins TRBV6-5 to TRBJ2-7, with 9 bases identical to TRBD1. This CDR3 region has 14 residues. The V segment lost 5 bases and the J segment 2 bases; nucleotides outside the gene matches: 4. Germline values: CDR1 MNHEY, CDR2 SVGAGI. The CDR3 bases are TGTGCCAGCAGTACCCGACAGGGGGCCTACGAGCAGTACTTC. This gives the protein CASSTRQGAYEQYF.

The chain has TRBV2 and TRBJ1-2; the D is unclear. Per the germline V gene, CDR1 is SNHLY and CDR2 is FYNNEI. The length of the CDR3 is 12 residues. Trimming left V 3 bases short and J 4 bases short, with 6 bases between. The CDR3 region is CASSEFSYGYTF. DNA for the CDR3: TGTGCCAGCAGTGAGTTCTCCTATGGCTACACCTTC.

Points on this clonotype: A read error may be the cause here, since a much bigger clone is one base away. The CDR3 coding sequence is TGCAGTGCTGGGGCTAGCGGCTACAGCTCCTACAATGAGCAGTACTTC. As protein: CSAGASGYSSYNEQYF. The chain recombines TRBV20-1 with TRBJ2-1, with TRBD2 matching 7 bases. The J call is doubtful: the DNA matches TRBJ2-7 better. CDR3 length: 16 residues. The germline gives CDR1 DFQATT, CDR2 SNEGSKA (reference sequence).

The chain employs TRBV21-1 and TRBJ2-5; TRBD2 reflects the table's D call only, with no check against the DNA. The end of the DNA aligns better with TRBJ2-7, so the J call may be wrong. TRBV21-1 is a recognized pseudogene. The CDR3 loop spans 14 amino acids. Here the CDR3 reads CASSKWGRLNEQYF. CDR3 bases: TGTGCCAGCAGCAAGTGGGGACGGCTAAACGAGCAGTACTTC.

This sequence joins TRBV12-3 or TRBV12-4 and TRBJ2-1, with 10 bases matching TRBD1. The CDR3 is 15 residues long. V gave up 6 bases and J gave up 5 bases; unmatched junction bases: 7. The CDR3 sequence: CASSSGTGDNNEQFF. DNA of the CDR3: TGTGCCAGCAGCTCCGGGACAGGGGATAACAATGAGCAGTTCTTC.

This chain joins TRBV12-3 or TRBV12-4 and TRBJ2-2; 9 bases line up with TRBD1. V lost 7 bases, J lost 6 bases, and 9 bases stayed unmatched. The CDR3 length is 15 residues. This CDR3 reads CASTYGTGYPGELFF. DNA for the CDR3: TGTGCCAGCACCTACGGGACAGGGTATCCCGGGGAGCTGTTTTTT.

Only a few counts were recorded for this clonotype. CDR3 coding DNA: TGCGCCAGCAGCTGGGGGTGGCTAGGAGGTAACAATGAGCAGTTCTTC. Encoded protein: CASSWGWLGGNNEQFF. The gene calls are TRBV5-1 and TRBJ2-1; possibly TRBD1 or TRBD2 for D (5 bases each). V lost 3 bases, J lost 5 bases, and 18 bases lay in between. The CDR3 sequence is 16 residues long. Germline assignment: CDR1 SGHRS and CDR2 YFSETQ.

The CDR3 DNA reads TGCAGTGCTATGGGGACTGGCTACAATGAGCAGTACTTC. This translates into CSAMGTGYNEQYF. This chain links TRBV20-1 with TRBJ2-1, with D possibly matching TRBD2 (6 bases). The DNA end is more similar to TRBJ2-7, so the J call may be wrong. CDR3 size: 13 residues. The germline CDR1 and CDR2 sequences are DFQATT and SNEGSKA (reference sequence).

This clonotype was seen a few times. The rearrangement uses TRBV6-2 or TRBV6-3 and TRBJ2-4; possible D gene TRBD1, 6 bases. Germline lookup yields CDR1 MNHEY and CDR2 SVGEGT. The CDR3 loop spans 14 amino acids. V lost 6 bases to trimming and J lost 2 bases, with 11 bases between them. This CDR3 is CASRYRATKNIQYF. CDR3 DNA: TGTGCCAGCAGGTACAGGGCTACCAAAAACATTCAGTACTTC.

The chain combines TRBV7-9 with TRBJ1-2, with 9 bases identical to TRBD1. In germline, CDR1 is SEHNR, CDR2 FQNEAQ (reference sequence). CDR3 size: 15 residues. V lost 4 bases, J lost 3 bases, and 6 bases stayed unmatched. The CDR3 reads CASSSWDRDDYGYTF. The CDR3 DNA follows: TGTGCCAGCAGCTCCTGGGACAGGGATGACTATGGCTACACCTTC.

As for this clonotype: An end of the junction differs from the germline gene, which may be a read error. The rearrangement uses TRBV4-3 and TRBJ1-1; D possibly corresponds to TRBD1 (6 bases). Germline CDR1 reads LGHNA; CDR2 reads YSLEER. The CDR3 consists of 15 residues. The CDR3 DNA reads TGCGCCAGCAGCCCCAACGCAGGGGTGAAGACTGAAGCTTTCTTT. It is translated as CASSPNAGVKTEAFF.

The chain recombines TRBV20-1 with TRBJ2-1, with TRBD2 identical over 9 bases. Gene TRBJ2-7 matches the end of the DNA better, so the J call may be wrong. Germline CDR1 and CDR2: DFQATT and SNEGSKA (reference sequence). The CDR3 is 15 residues long. CDR3 protein: CSAGTSPSSYNEQYF. DNA of the CDR3: TGCAGTGCAGGGACTAGCCCGTCCTCCTATAATGAGCAGTACTTC.

Written as DNA, the CDR3 is TGTGCCAGCAGTTTTCGGGGGACTCTGGACGAGCAGTACTTC. Protein product: CASSFRGTLDEQYF. This chain connects TRBV12-3 or TRBV12-4 to TRBJ2-5; perhaps TRBD2 as D (6 bases). The J call is doubtful: the DNA matches TRBJ2-7 better. This CDR3 region has 14 residues.

The chain combines TRBV30 with TRBJ2-1; TRBD1 aligns across 8 bases. CDR3 length: 14 amino acids. The germline V gene has CDR1 GTSNPN and CDR2 SVGIG (reference sequence). The J segment lost 4 bases and the V segment lost 5 bases, leaving 7 bases of the junction unmatched. The CDR3 here is CAWVARDRYNEQFF. The CDR3 coding sequence is TGTGCCTGGGTAGCACGGGACAGGTACAATGAGCAGTTCTTC.

This clonotype occurred a few times. The chain joins TRBV7-8 to TRBJ1-5, with a possible D match to TRBD1 (6 bases). V was shortened by 6 bases and J by 2 bases, with 11 bases between the two germline ends. The CDR3 is made up of 14 amino acids. The germline CDR1 and CDR2 sequences are SGHVS and FQNEAQ. CDR3 DNA: TGTGCCAGCAGACCAGGGGTGGGCAATCAGCCCCAGCATTTT. Translation gives CASRPGVGNQPQHF.